This is a list of T cell receptor beta chains from one sample in a study of blood T cell repertoires in COVID-19. The table came from immunoSEQ multiplex PCR; TCRdb's copy has only in-frame clones and leaves some out. The table lists over 200,000 clones, 85% to 90% of them singletons. Source material: peripheral blood. Every receptor here comes from a man aged 25 to 40 with COVID-19, enrolled during active disease. The CDR3 runs from the conserved cysteine through the conserved F or W. The order of the fields is D gene, J gene, clone size, V gene, CDR3 protein, CDR3 DNA. The D gene is left open where the match is weak. A clone size is listed for some rows: how often the clone was seen (once, few, many), or a class if it is expanded.

d_call: TRBD1; j_call: TRBJ1-5; clone_size: .; v_call: TRBV5-1; cdr3_aa: CASSLGLGQGGQPQHF; cdr3_nt: TGCGCCAGCAGCCTGGGTCTGGGACAGGGAGGGCAGCCCCAGCATTTT
d_call: .; j_call: TRBJ2-6; clone_size: .; v_call: TRBV4-3; cdr3_aa: CASSQDRGSGANVLTF; cdr3_nt: TGCGCCAGCAGCCAAGATCGAGGCTCTGGGGCCAACGTCCTGACTTTC
d_call: TRBD1; j_call: TRBJ2-7; clone_size: .; v_call: TRBV7-9; cdr3_aa: CASSLSPGGNEQYF; cdr3_nt: TGTGCCAGCAGCTTATCCCCAGGGGGCAACGAGCAGTACTTC
d_call: .; j_call: TRBJ1-1; clone_size: once; v_call: TRBV4-3; cdr3_aa: CASSHYLRATLNTEAFF; cdr3_nt: TGCGCCAGCAGCCACTACCTGAGGGCGACATTGAACACTGAAGCTTTCTTT
d_call: TRBD1; j_call: TRBJ1-2; clone_size: .; v_call: TRBV6-2/TRBV6-3; cdr3_aa: CASSFFSRGQGDRSDGYTF; cdr3_nt: TGTGCCAGCAGTTTCTTTTCTCGGGGACAGGGGGATCGGTCTGATGGCTACACCTTC
d_call: TRBD1; j_call: TRBJ1-1; clone_size: .; v_call: TRBV27; cdr3_aa: CASSWSPGQGYAEAFF; cdr3_nt: TGTGCCAGCAGTTGGAGTCCGGGACAGGGGTACGCTGAAGCTTTCTTT
d_call: .; j_call: TRBJ2-1; clone_size: .; v_call: TRBV6-5; cdr3_aa: CASSLQGSSYNEQFF; cdr3_nt: TGTGCCAGCAGTCTACAGGGAAGCTCCTACAATGAGCAGTTCTTC
d_call: .; j_call: TRBJ1-2; clone_size: .; v_call: TRBV28; cdr3_aa: CASSGGADYGYTF; cdr3_nt: TGTGCCAGCAGCGGGGGGGCCGACTATGGCTACACCTTC
d_call: .; j_call: TRBJ2-4; clone_size: .; v_call: TRBV28; cdr3_aa: CASSLGVDIQYF; cdr3_nt: TGTGCCAGCAGTTTAGGAGTTGACATTCAGTACTTC
d_call: .; j_call: TRBJ1-2; clone_size: .; v_call: TRBV5-1; cdr3_aa: CASSLVSGQLHGYTF; cdr3_nt: TGCGCCAGCAGCTTGGTCTCCGGACAGCTTCATGGCTACACCTTC
d_call: TRBD1; j_call: TRBJ1-3; clone_size: .; v_call: TRBV9; cdr3_aa: CASSGRQGTGNTIYF; cdr3_nt: TGTGCCAGCAGCGGACGACAGGGGACGGGAAACACCATATATTTT
d_call: .; j_call: TRBJ1-6; clone_size: .; v_call: TRBV5-1; cdr3_aa: CASSLKQGNSSPLHF; cdr3_nt: TGCGCCAGCAGCTTGAAGCAGGGCAACAGTTCACCCCTCCACTTT
d_call: TRBD1; j_call: TRBJ2-1; clone_size: .; v_call: TRBV28; cdr3_aa: CASSLLDRDDNEQFF; cdr3_nt: TGTGCCAGCAGTTTATTGGACAGGGACGACAATGAGCAGTTCTTC
d_call: TRBD2; j_call: TRBJ2-1; clone_size: .; v_call: TRBV10-3; cdr3_aa: CAISVGTSEYEQFF; cdr3_nt: TGTGCCATCAGTGTCGGGACTAGCGAGTATGAGCAGTTCTTC
d_call: .; j_call: TRBJ1-6; clone_size: .; v_call: TRBV7-2; cdr3_aa: CASSFGGSGVSSPLHF; cdr3_nt: TGTGCCAGCAGCTTCGGGGGGAGTGGAGTCAGTTCACCCCTCCACTTT
d_call: .; j_call: TRBJ1-1; clone_size: .; v_call: TRBV19; cdr3_aa: CASIGSSWVGTEAFF; cdr3_nt: TGTGCCAGTATCGGGAGCAGCTGGGTGGGCACTGAAGCTTTCTTT
d_call: TRBD1; j_call: TRBJ2-7; clone_size: .; v_call: TRBV7-9; cdr3_aa: CASSFRGTDNEQYF; cdr3_nt: TGTGCCAGCAGCTTCAGGGGGACAGATAACGAGCAGTACTTC
d_call: TRBD1; j_call: TRBJ1-2; clone_size: .; v_call: TRBV19; cdr3_aa: CAIWKSRDSPAYGYTF; cdr3_nt: TGTGCCATATGGAAGTCCCGGGACAGTCCAGCCTATGGCTACACCTTC
d_call: TRBD2; j_call: TRBJ2-1; clone_size: .; v_call: TRBV3-1/TRBV3-2; cdr3_aa: CASSQDLGTSVVYNEQFF; cdr3_nt: TGTGCCAGCAGCCAAGATTTGGGGACTAGCGTCGTATACAATGAGCAGTTCTTC
d_call: TRBD1; j_call: TRBJ2-7; clone_size: few; v_call: TRBV4-2; cdr3_aa: CASSQEPRGRNEQYF; cdr3_nt: TGTGCCAGCAGCCAAGAACCCAGGGGGAGAAACGAGCAGTACTTC
d_call: .; j_call: TRBJ2-2; clone_size: .; v_call: TRBV19; cdr3_aa: CASTPVMAGELFF; cdr3_nt: TGTGCCAGTACCCCAGTTATGGCCGGGGAGCTGTTTTTT
d_call: TRBD1; j_call: TRBJ1-2; clone_size: .; v_call: TRBV24-1; cdr3_aa: CATSDPTGGGGYTF; cdr3_nt: TGTGCCACCAGTGATCCTACAGGGGGCGGTGGCTACACCTTC
d_call: TRBD1; j_call: TRBJ1-2; clone_size: .; v_call: TRBV5-3; cdr3_aa: CARSRDRIPYGYTF; cdr3_nt: TGTGCCAGAAGCCGGGACAGGATTCCCTATGGCTACACCTTC
d_call: TRBD1; j_call: TRBJ2-2; clone_size: .; v_call: TRBV19; cdr3_aa: CASSPGTGFLPLTGELFF; cdr3_nt: TGTGCCAGTAGTCCCGGGACAGGGTTTTTACCACTCACCGGGGAGCTGTTTTTT
d_call: TRBD2; j_call: TRBJ2-1; clone_size: .; v_call: TRBV2; cdr3_aa: CASSEGLAGNEQFF; cdr3_nt: TGTGCCAGCAGTGAAGGGCTAGCGGGGAATGAGCAGTTCTTC
d_call: .; j_call: TRBJ2-5; clone_size: .; v_call: TRBV11-2; cdr3_aa: CASSLEGGLGETQYF; cdr3_nt: TGTGCCAGCAGCTTAGAAGGAGGCCTGGGAGAGACCCAGTACTTC
d_call: TRBD2; j_call: TRBJ2-3; clone_size: .; v_call: TRBV4-3; cdr3_aa: CASSQSWTSGHSSSTDTQYF; cdr3_nt: TGCGCCAGCAGCCAATCCTGGACTAGCGGCCATTCCTCTAGCACAGATACGCAGTATTTT
d_call: .; j_call: TRBJ2-3; clone_size: .; v_call: TRBV24-1; cdr3_aa: CATSDLGADTQYF; cdr3_nt: TGTGCCACCAGTGATCTCGGGGCAGATACGCAGTATTTT
d_call: .; j_call: TRBJ1-6; clone_size: .; v_call: TRBV28; cdr3_aa: CASSHGTTLNSPLHF; cdr3_nt: TGTGCCAGCAGTCACGGGACAACTCTGAATTCACCCCTCCACTTT
d_call: .; j_call: TRBJ1-4; clone_size: .; v_call: TRBV27; cdr3_aa: CAGGIINEKLFF; cdr3_nt: TGTGCCGGGGGGATTATTAATGAAAAACTGTTTTTT
d_call: .; j_call: TRBJ1-2; clone_size: .; v_call: TRBV19; cdr3_aa: CASSKSGDENLYGYTF; cdr3_nt: TGTGCCAGTAGTAAATCGGGTGATGAAAACCTCTATGGCTACACCTTC
d_call: TRBD1; j_call: TRBJ2-4; clone_size: .; v_call: TRBV6-2/TRBV6-3; cdr3_aa: CASSPTTPGQNIQYF; cdr3_nt: TGTGCCAGCAGCCCTACTACGCCGGGACAGAACATTCAGTACTTC
d_call: TRBD1; j_call: TRBJ1-5; clone_size: .; v_call: TRBV4-2; cdr3_aa: CASSQEIRTGRNQPQHF; cdr3_nt: TGTGCCAGCAGCCAAGAGATACGGACAGGTCGCAATCAGCCCCAGCATTTT
d_call: TRBD2; j_call: TRBJ2-2; clone_size: .; v_call: TRBV19; cdr3_aa: CASSIQRGPVTGELFF; cdr3_nt: TGTGCCAGTAGTATCCAGCGGGGGCCTGTCACCGGGGAGCTGTTTTTT
d_call: TRBD1; j_call: TRBJ1-4; clone_size: once; v_call: TRBV10-3; cdr3_aa: CAIRDRGSNEKLFF; cdr3_nt: TGTGCCATCAGGGACAGGGGGTCTAATGAAAAACTGTTTTTT
d_call: .; j_call: TRBJ1-1; clone_size: .; v_call: TRBV27; cdr3_aa: CASTQWGGAKDAFF; cdr3_nt: TGTGCCAGCACCCAGTGGGGGGGGGCGAAGGATGCTTTCTTT